The entry that follows covers one T cell receptor gamma chain sequence. TCRdb records a much larger clone's protein for this DNA, with a difference at residue 14 that likely arises from a read error; the protein given is the translation of the DNA. TCRdb fed the reads into CATT to redo clone calling. The sample carries hundreds of gamma-chain clones, 2% to 2.5% recorded once. The data originate from a study of gamma-delta chains in newborns, infants, children. The CDR3 sequence is 16 residues long. Germline V gene lookup returns CDR1 GITISATS and CDR2 ISYDGTV (reference sequence). The chain is built from TRGV9 and TRGJP. The sequence was collected from a child who was a newborn, infant or young child, either healthy, febrile or measles-vaccinated (not recorded which). Material: blood. CDR3 nucleotide sequence: TGTGCCTTGTGGGAGGGGAGGCTTTTGGGCAAAAAAATCGAGGTATTT. Its protein product is CALWEGRLLGKKIEVF.